Listed here are 5 T cell receptor beta chains from one sample, sequenced in a study of technical replicates of blood from several donors. Assay used: immunoSEQ multiplex PCR; TCRdb lists only in-frame clones, some missing. The table lists over 70,000 clones, around 95% of them singletons. The specimen sequenced was T cells isolated from PBMCs. These receptors were collected from a human donor in good health.

This clone appeared once. CDR3 amino acids: CASLDRGRGTGELFF. The CDR3 region has the DNA TGTGCCAGTCTGGACAGGGGGCGAGGGACCGGGGAGCTGTTTTTT. The rearrangement links TRBV19 to TRBJ2-2; 11 bases match TRBD1. This CDR3 is built from 15 residues. Germline CDR1 reads LNHDA; CDR2 reads SQIVND (reference sequence). J lost 5 bases, V lost 8 bases, and 7 bases had no gene match.

V usage is TRBV6-1 and J usage is TRBJ2-7; D is undetermined. Trimming removed 1 base from V and 4 bases from J, with 5 bases in between. Germline-derived CDR1 and CDR2 are MNHNS and SASEGT. The CDR3 length is 12 residues. CDR3 nucleotides: TGTGCCAGCAGTGAAGTCTTTTACGAGCAGTACTTC. Translation: CASSEVFYEQYF.

This sequence joins TRBV18 and TRBJ2-7; TRBD1 aligns across 10 bases. Germline CDR1 KGHSH, CDR2 LQKENI. Trimming took 4 bases from V and 2 from J; bases not matched to a gene: 5. CDR3 length: 15 residues. CDR3 nucleotide sequence: TGTGCCAGCTCACTCCTCGGACAGGGGGCCTACGAGCAGTACTTC. It yields the protein CASSLLGQGAYEQYF.

The CDR3 DNA sequence: TGTGCCAGCAGCTTAATTGAAGCTGGTACCTTAAATCAGCCCCAGCATTTT. It translates to CASSLIEAGTLNQPQHF. The chain combines TRBV7-2 with TRBJ1-5; no reliable D call. The V and J ends lost 2 bases and 4 bases respectively, with 18 bases between them. The CDR3 is made up of 17 amino acids. The germline CDR1 and CDR2 sequences are SGHTA and FQGNSA.

As for this clone: Its ends do not fully match the called genes, so a read error is possible. The chain carries TRBV4-1 and TRBJ2-1, with 10 bases that match TRBD2. The CDR3 sequence is 13 residues long. CDR1 MGHRA and CDR2 YSYEKL come from the germline V gene. This CDR3 is CASSQVTSGPLVF. In DNA form, the CDR3 reads TGCGCCAGCAGCCAAGTGACTAGCGGGCCCCTCGTCTTC.